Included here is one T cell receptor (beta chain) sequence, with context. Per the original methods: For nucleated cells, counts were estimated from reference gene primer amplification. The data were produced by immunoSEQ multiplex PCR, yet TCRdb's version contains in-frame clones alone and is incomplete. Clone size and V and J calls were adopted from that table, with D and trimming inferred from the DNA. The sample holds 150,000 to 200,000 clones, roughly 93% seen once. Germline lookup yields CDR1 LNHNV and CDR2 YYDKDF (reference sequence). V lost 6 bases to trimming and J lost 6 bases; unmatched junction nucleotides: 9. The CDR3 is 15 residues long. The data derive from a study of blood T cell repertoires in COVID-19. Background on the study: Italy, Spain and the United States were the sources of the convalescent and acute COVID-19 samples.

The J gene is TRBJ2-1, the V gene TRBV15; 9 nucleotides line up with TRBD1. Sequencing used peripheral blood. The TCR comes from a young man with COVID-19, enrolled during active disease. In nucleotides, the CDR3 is TGTGCCACCAGAGCACCCGGGACAGGGTCCAATGAGCAGTTCTTC. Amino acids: CATRAPGTGSNEQFF.